This TCR beta chain was captured by sequencing in a study of T cells after yellow fever vaccination. Study-level findings and limits: The booster response re-showed most primary clones: around 96% CD4, roughly 91% CD8. A faster peak, day 5 versus 15, was reached by the weaker secondary response.

Comments on this clonotype: Antigen unknown.

V lost 2 bases to trimming and J lost 8 bases; unmatched junction nucleotides: 8. Germline-derived CDR1 and CDR2 are GTSNPN and SVGIG (reference sequence). This CDR3 comprises 14 residues. One entry per CDR3 protein results from TCRdb running MiXCR on the 5' RACE reads. The sample carries 120,000 or so distinct CDR3 sequences, 8% to 10% recorded once. The sequence came from a man aged 18 to 29 who received the YFV17D yellow fever vaccine. Material: CD8+ T cells sorted from PBMCs, obtained on the day of the yellow fever booster vaccination. The V call is TRBV30, the J call TRBJ1-2, with TRBD1 matching 10 bases. The CDR3 spells CAWSPGTGVIGYTF. Here the CDR3 DNA reads TGTGCCTGGAGTCCTGGGACAGGGGTAATAGGCTACACCTTC.